The entry below describes one T cell receptor beta chain. The clone's antigen remains unknown. No qualities accompany the bases; no much larger clone lies one base away. The CDR3 regions of human TCRbeta chains were subjected to immunosequencing. On the authors' methods: TCRs in the repertoires were compared against a reference library of SARS-CoV-2-specific TCRs that had been generated with the MIRA antigen-specificity platform. Breadth was defined as the fraction of unique TCRs that were SARS-CoV-2-associated. Depth was defined as the fraction of total T cells that were SARS-CoV-2-associated. Using the MIRA data, every spike-specific TCR was mapped to the spike region that the TCR reacted to and assigned to either a CD4 or a CD8 class. Log10-transformed breadth and depth values were compared by one-way ANOVA with Sidak's multiple comparisons tests. What TCRdb holds here is the immuneACCESS table cut down to in-frame rearrangements. Part of the clones is not present; checked against another copy, under half of the missing clones reflect an unresolved V gene, and the others are unexplained. V, J and clone size derive from that table, while D and trimming were established from the DNA sequence. In this sample the table shows about 96,000 clones, roughly 90% of which occur a single time. The ten largest make up about 25% of the sample.

The time point label, as the study defines it: baseline before first vaccination. Vaccinee samples were obtained from the UK trials COV001 and COV002, which included a single-blind randomized controlled phase 2/3 trial of AZD1222 (ChAdOx1 nCoV-19) in healthy adults. For TCRbeta chain sequencing, PBMC samples were collected from trial participants at day 0 and at day 28 after the second dose. This sample was included in a study of T cell responses to AZD1222 COVID-19 vaccine (dated by TCRdb to the early 2020s). For the study in its entirety: Because spike-specific TCR depth and breadth did not differ between the two schedules, AZD1222 recipients who got a second dose at roughly 4 weeks were pooled with those who got a second dose at roughly 12 weeks. TCR sequencing covered fewer than 250 trial participants: roughly 200 given two doses of AZD1222 and approximately 26 given two doses of MenACWY control vaccine. Trial participants were enrolled into age subgroups of 18-55, 56-69 and 70-plus years, which contained approximately 150, 28 and 58 TCR-sequenced participants, respectively.

General conclusions and limits of the study: The 56-69-year group was small, and its depth increase did not reach significance, likely because of low power. Because no day 14 peak-response samples were available, repertoires were characterized only after the peak T cell response. Reportedly, close to half of the unique spike-specific TCRs recognized epitopes lying outside the regions that are mutated in the B.1.351 and B.1.1.7 variants. Participants were mostly white British, with more females than males. The authors suggested clonal diversity may have been underestimated. Conclusions about previously exposed vaccinees are limited because only five or six AZD1222 recipients were SARS-CoV-2 seropositive at baseline. A significant rise in spike-specific TCR breadth and depth was observed after two AZD1222 doses relative to day 0 and relative to MenACWY recipients. The vaccine-associated CD4 TCRs covered the entire spike protein, and the dominant responses fell in regions 160-218 and 743-854.

From the germline V gene (reference sequence), CDR1 is LNHNV and CDR2 is YYDKDF. The CDR3 holds 15 amino acids from the cysteine to the phenylalanine. CDR3 DNA only is kept here, 45 bases in frame from base 1. V gives up 0 bases and J gives up 9 bases, and the segment between their germline ends measures 15 bases. Material: peripheral blood, obtained on day 0 of AZD1222 vaccination. The source of this sequence is an adult in good health. The V and J segments used are TRBV15 and TRBJ2-1; TRBD2 is perhaps the D gene, given 6 matching bases. The CDR3 loop reads CATSRDAGSRGEQFF. The DNA sequence is TGTGCCACCAGCAGAGATGCGGGGTCCCGGGGTGAGCAGTTCTTC.